The 30 T cell receptor beta chains in this list originate from one sample, sequenced in a study of graft-versus-host responses after intestinal transplantation. No antigens are known for them. The method was immunoSEQ multiplex PCR; TCRdb's version includes in-frame clones alone and lacks a portion of them. The sample includes around 97,000 clones, 90% to 95% of them seen just once. Sequences were derived from unstimulated CD8+ T cells sorted from spleen or lymph node cells, sampled before intestinal transplant. These TCRs come from a human donor who received an intestinal transplant.

The rearrangement uses TRBV5-4 and TRBJ2-4, with a tentative D call TRBD1 (5 bases). Per germline, CDR1 SGHNT and CDR2 YYREEE (reference sequence). With 3 bases removed from V and 5 bases from J, the gap between germline ends came to 18 bases. There are 16 residues in the CDR3. CDR3 sequence reads: CASSSSLQDFQNIQYF. The CDR3 DNA sequence: TGTGCCAGCAGCTCATCCTTACAGGATTTCCAAAACATTCAGTACTTC.

The chain links TRBV27 to TRBJ2-7; D remains unclear. This CDR3 has 14 residues. V lost 2 bases to trimming and J lost 3 bases, with 11 bases between them. Germline V gene lookup returns CDR1 MNHEY and CDR2 SMNVEV (reference sequence). CDR3 sequence reads: CASSLGPEIYEQYF. The CDR3 DNA is TGTGCCAGCAGTTTAGGCCCGGAAATCTACGAGCAGTACTTC.

The count of this clone is one. This chain links TRBV7-9 with TRBJ1-1; D is unclear. Per the germline V gene, CDR1 is SEHNR and CDR2 is FQNEAQ (reference sequence). The CDR3 has 15 amino acids. Trimming stripped 3 bases from V and 4 bases from J, with 15 bases between. CDR3 loop: CASSLNRFEGTEAFF. CDR3 DNA sequence: TGTGCCAGCAGCTTGAATCGTTTCGAGGGCACTGAAGCTTTCTTT.

The chain is built from TRBV9 and TRBJ2-7, with TRBD2 matching over 7 bases. Trimming cost V 5 bases and J 7 bases; bases outside gene matches: 0. The CDR3 sequence is 10 residues long. Germline CDR1 reads SGDLS; CDR2 reads YYNGEE. The CDR3 is CASRGGEQYF. The DNA of the CDR3 is TGTGCCAGCAGGGGGGGGGAGCAGTACTTC.

This chain connects TRBV15 to TRBJ1-2, with 7 nucleotides matching TRBD1. Germline V gene lookup returns CDR1 LNHNV and CDR2 YYDKDF (reference sequence). V shed 5 bases and J 5 bases; nucleotides not matched to a gene: 17. This CDR3 has 17 amino acids. In nucleotides, the CDR3 is TGTGCCACCAGCCCCCGGGACAGCACGTTTGGACCGTATGGCTACACCTTC. Translating it yields CATSPRDSTFGPYGYTF.

This clone has only one observation. The rearrangement uses TRBV5-5 and TRBJ1-6; weak D call: TRBD1 (5 bases). CDR1 and CDR2 (germline): SGHKS, YYEKEE (reference sequence). The V end lost 4 bases, the J end lost 10 bases, and 18 bases lay between the germline ends. The CDR3 runs to 15 residues. CDR3 sequence reads: CASSRHPGNWSPLHF. The CDR3 DNA sequence: TGTGCCAGCAGCAGACACCCAGGGAATTGGTCACCCCTCCACTTT.

The V and J genes are TRBV4-2 and TRBJ1-1; 7 bases match TRBD1. The trim removed 0 bases at V and 8 bases at J, leaving 3 bases unmatched. This CDR3 has 13 residues. Per the germline V gene, CDR1 is LGHNA and CDR2 is YNFKEQ. The CDR3 protein is CASSQETGEEAFF. CDR3 nucleotide sequence: TGTGCCAGCAGCCAAGAAACAGGGGAGGAAGCTTTCTTT.

The chain is built from TRBV6-1 and TRBJ2-2, with 9 bases that match TRBD1. CDR3 length: 16 residues. Germline V lookup: CDR1 MNHNS, CDR2 SASEGT. The V gene end was trimmed by 2 bases and the J gene end by 6 bases; junction bases not matched to a gene: 7. This CDR3 reads CASSESGTGRAGELFF. In DNA, the CDR3 is TGTGCCAGCAGTGAATCCGGGACAGGGAGGGCCGGGGAGCTGTTTTTT.

This chain links TRBV2 with TRBJ2-5; possible D gene TRBD1, 6 bases. Germline CDR1 SNHLY, CDR2 FYNNEI. The ends were cut back, 9 bases at V and 3 bases at J, with 20 bases in the middle. The CDR3 covers 15 residues. The CDR3 nucleotides read TGTGCCAGGGACGGTAAACCGGGACACAAAGAGACCCAGTACTTC. Its translation: CARDGKPGHKETQYF.

The rearrangement uses TRBV5-8 and TRBJ2-1; TRBD1 might be the D (6 bases). CDR1 and CDR2 from the germline V gene are SGHTS and YDEGEE. V was cut by 4 bases and J by 10 bases, with 12 bases left in between. The length of the CDR3 is 12 residues. CDR3 in amino acids: CASSPDRLEQFF. The CDR3 DNA reads as TGTGCCAGCAGCCCGGACAGACTAGAGCAGTTCTTC.

This chain joins TRBV6-1 and TRBJ1-6; unclear D gene. The germline gives CDR1 MNHNS, CDR2 SASEGT. The CDR3 covers 15 residues. V was pared by 4 bases and J by 10 bases, with 17 bases between. The CDR3 region is CASSVRGLLRSPLHF. The DNA for the CDR3 is TGTGCCAGCAGTGTCCGCGGTCTTCTTAGATCACCCCTCCACTTT.

This chain connects TRBV6-5 to TRBJ1-2; D gene ambiguous. Germline V gene lookup returns CDR1 MNHEY and CDR2 SVGAGI. This CDR3 has 15 amino acids. V was clipped by 0 bases and J by 2 bases, with 10 bases between them. The CDR3 loop reads CASSYSSATNYGYTF. The CDR3 coding sequence is TGTGCCAGCAGTTACTCATCGGCGACGAACTATGGCTACACCTTC.

The V and J genes are TRBV5-8 and TRBJ1-1; no clear D gene. Trimming pared 0 bases from V and 1 base from J, leaving 10 bases between. The CDR3 length is 15 residues. Germline-derived CDR1 and CDR2 are SGHTS and YDEGEE. CDR3 bases: TGTGCCAGCAGCTTGGGCCTGGGATCGAACACTGAAGCTTTCTTT. It encodes CASSLGLGSNTEAFF.

CDR3 sequence: CASSKAGGLEETQYF. The CDR3 nucleotides are TGTGCCAGCAGCAAAGCGGGGGGCTTAGAAGAGACCCAGTACTTC. The chain couples TRBV7-9 to TRBJ2-5; 9 bases are a match to TRBD2. The CDR3 extends over 15 amino acids. CDR1 and CDR2 from the germline V gene are SEHNR and FQNEAQ (reference sequence). Germline trimming cut 5 bases from V and 3 bases from J; bases unmatched to any gene: 7. The full variable domain, rest sourced from reference TRBV7-9 and TRBJ2-5, is DTGVSQNPRHKITKRGQNVTFRCDPISEHNRLYWYRQTLGQGPEFLTYFQNEAQLEKSRLLSDRFSAERPKGSFSTLEIQRTEQGDSAMYLCASSKAGGLEETQYFGPGTRLLVL.

The chain recombines TRBV7-9 with TRBJ2-7; 11 nucleotides align to TRBD1. The CDR3 runs 16 residues. V dropped 2 bases and J dropped 5; count of bases not matched to a gene: 8. Germline V gives CDR1 SEHNR, CDR2 FQNEAQ (reference sequence). The CDR3 here is CASSLPGTGGIDEQYF. The DNA for the CDR3 is TGTGCCAGCAGCTTACCCGGGACAGGGGGAATCGACGAGCAGTACTTC.

This clone was detected once. The V gene is TRBV6-1, the J gene TRBJ1-6, with 8 bases fitting TRBD1. Trimming at V came to 5 bases and at J to 4 bases, leaving 4 bases not matched to a gene. Germline V gene sequence: CDR1 MNHNS, CDR2 SASEGT. The CDR3 consists of 15 residues. Written as DNA, the CDR3 is TGTGCCAGCAGTAACGACAGGGGATATAATTCACCCCTCCACTTT. Its translation: CASSNDRGYNSPLHF.

V gene TRBV10-2 combines with J gene TRBJ1-2, with D hard to call. Germline assignment: CDR1 WSHSY and CDR2 SAAADI. V lost 3 bases, J lost 5 bases, and 13 bases lay in between. The length of the CDR3 is 14 residues. The CDR3 DNA reads TGCGCCAGCAGTGAACTGGGTGGGCTTTATGGCTACACCTTC. Its protein is CASSELGGLYGYTF.

Worth noting for this clone: The sample contains more than one DNA sequence encoding this CDR3. The chain is built from TRBV5-4 and TRBJ1-1; D unresolved. The germline V and J ends were trimmed by 1 base and 0 bases, with 7 bases remaining between them. Germline CDR1 reads SGHNT; CDR2 reads YYREEE (reference sequence). The CDR3 runs 14 residues. CDR3 DNA sequence: TGTGCCAGCAGCTTGTTTTCGGTGAACACTGAAGCTTTCTTT. Translating gives CASSLFSVNTEAFF.

J is TRBJ1-3 and V is TRBV28, with D possibly being TRBD1 (5 bases). CDR3 length: 17 residues. V lost 3 bases and J 11 bases, leaving 26 bases between the germline ends. Germline-derived CDR1 and CDR2 are MDHEN and SYDVKM. CDR3 in amino acids: CASSLRVGAAYGSSIYF. The DNA for the CDR3 is TGTGCCAGCAGTTTGAGAGTTGGGGCCGCGTACGGGAGCTCCATATATTTT.

V gene TRBV7-2 combines with J gene TRBJ1-2; no clear D gene. Trimming left V 1 base short and J 3 bases short, with 3 bases between. Germline V gene sequence: CDR1 SGHTA, CDR2 FQGNSA. The CDR3 extends over 12 amino acids. The CDR3 loop reads CASSLEYYGYTF. The DNA of the CDR3 is TGTGCCAGCAGCTTAGAGTACTATGGCTACACCTTC.

The chain links TRBV5-1 to TRBJ1-4, with 8 bases aligning to TRBD1. With V trimmed by 2 bases and J by 3 bases, 3 bases remained unmatched. This CDR3 is built from 15 residues. Germline assignment: CDR1 SGHRS and CDR2 YFSETQ. DNA of the CDR3: TGCGCCAGCAGCTTCAGGGGGCAGCCTAATGAAAAACTGTTTTTT. This translates into CASSFRGQPNEKLFF.

The V call is TRBV19, the J call TRBJ1-1, with 8 positions matching TRBD1. The CDR3 covers 14 residues. The V segment lost 2 bases and the J segment 5 bases; nucleotides outside the gene matches: 4. The germline V gene encodes CDR1 LNHDA and CDR2 SQIVND (reference sequence). DNA for the CDR3: TGTGCCAGTAGTATACAGGGGGCAGGGACTGAAGCTTTCTTT. Translating it yields CASSIQGAGTEAFF.

The V gene is TRBV6-6, the J gene TRBJ1-1; tentatively, D is TRBD1 (5 bases). From germline, CDR1 is MNHNY and CDR2 SVGAGI (reference sequence). This CDR3 contains 14 residues. Trimming removed 5 bases from V and 3 bases from J, with 13 bases in between. Written as DNA, the CDR3 is TGTGCCAGCAGTGAGAGGGGATCGGACACTGAAGCTTTCTTT. Its translation: CASSERGSDTEAFF.

The chain employs TRBV14 and TRBJ1-3; no reliable D call. The V gene's germline CDR1 is SGHDN and CDR2 FVKESK. The germline V and J ends were trimmed by 4 bases and 0 bases, with 10 bases remaining between them. The CDR3 consists of 15 residues. The CDR3 DNA reads as TGTGCCAGCAGCCTTGACTGGAACTCTGGAAACACCATATATTTT. It yields the protein CASSLDWNSGNTIYF.

CDR3 amino acids: CASSQETDMNTEAFF. The CDR3 region has the DNA TGTGCCAGCAGCCAAGAGACAGACATGAACACTGAAGCTTTCTTT. The genes are TRBV4-2 and TRBJ1-1, with a weak D call TRBD1 (5 bases). CDR1 is LGHNA and CDR2 is YNFKEQ in the germline V gene. Trimming pared 0 bases from V and 0 bases from J, leaving 8 bases between. The CDR3 totals 15 residues.

The CDR3: CASSYGGGIQETQYF. DNA for the CDR3: TGTGCCAGCAGTTATGGGGGGGGGATCCAAGAGACCCAGTACTTC. This chain links TRBV6-9 with TRBJ2-5, with TRBD2 matching 7 bases. V shed 2 bases, J shed 1 base, and the junction held 4 bases outside the gene matches. The CDR3 is 15 amino acids. The germline V gene has CDR1 MNHGY and CDR2 SVAAGI.

The chain joins TRBV21-1 to TRBJ1-5. TRBV21-1 is noted as a pseudogene. The CDR3 loop spans 10 amino acids. CDR3 in amino acids: CASTNQPQHF. The CDR3 nucleotides are TGTGCCAGCACCAATCAGCCCCAGCATTTT.

This chain joins TRBV9 and TRBJ1-4; D might be TRBD1 (5 bases). Germline CDR1 and CDR2: SGDLS and YYNGEE. The V gene lost 3 bases and the J gene lost 0 bases, with 12 bases spanning the gap. This CDR3 has 16 amino acids. Written as DNA, the CDR3 is TGTGCCAGCAGCGCCCAGGGAGCCCCAACTAATGAAAAACTGTTTTTT. Amino acid sequence: CASSAQGAPTNEKLFF.

This clone was detected only a few times. This chain joins TRBV23-1 and TRBJ1-2; D gene ambiguous. Being an ORF, TRBV23-1 has a function that is uncertain. The CDR3 loop spans 12 amino acids. V was shortened by 0 bases and J by 8 bases, with 7 bases between the two germline ends. CDR3 sequence reads: CASSQSRSGYTF. CDR3 in DNA: TGCGCCAGCAGTCAATCGAGGTCGGGCTACACCTTC.

This chain uses TRBV29-1 with TRBJ1-1; 7 bases are a match to TRBD1. The CDR3 is 11 amino acids. V lost 7 bases and J lost 13; bases outside the gene matches: 12. Per germline, CDR1 SQVTM and CDR2 ANQGSEA. CDR3 sequence (DNA): TGCAGCGCGTCTAAACAGGGGATCGTTTTCTTT. Its protein is CSASKQGIVFF.